These T cell receptor beta chains were read from a single sample in a study of blood T cells in healthy people across ages. TCRdb re-derived calls from the 5' RACE reads in MiXCR, one entry per CDR3 protein. The sample contains 1.5 million to 2 million distinct CDR3 sequences, 34% of which appear only once. Material: blood. Receptor source: a woman in her twenties or thirties in good health. CDR3s leave out the opening cysteine and the closing phenylalanine or tryptophan. D genes are given only for firm matches. Rows may omit the clone size; those that give it use once, few, many or a size class.

V	size	J	D	CDR3
TRBV27	NA	TRBJ2-7	NA	ASSPLAPAGGNLHEQY
TRBV6-6	NA	TRBJ1-5	TRBD1	ASSHGTGALNQPQH
TRBV27	few	TRBJ1-6	TRBD1	ASSLAGGEDNSPLH
TRBV27	NA	TRBJ2-3	TRBD1	ASSSYGTGVTDTQY
TRBV5-5	few	TRBJ2-5	TRBD1	ASSFWGRGQETQY
TRBV6-6	NA	TRBJ2-5	TRBD2	ASSVGLAGVGEQY
TRBV29-1	few	TRBJ2-7	NA	SAGARSRSTYEQY
TRBV7-9	NA	TRBJ1-2	TRBD1	ASSSLRPGQASGYT
TRBV20-1	few	TRBJ2-7	NA	SASGATRIREQY
TRBV6-2/TRBV6-3	few	TRBJ2-1	TRBD2	ATGLARYNEQF
TRBV15	NA	TRBJ1-2	NA	ATRRQLESYGYT
TRBV6-1	NA	TRBJ1-1	NA	ASSEGRAGRDGAF
TRBV4-1	many	TRBJ2-7	TRBD2	ASSHPSGSYEQY
TRBV14	few	TRBJ2-5	NA	ASSPPGEGPGTQY
TRBV11-2	NA	TRBJ2-3	TRBD2	ASSFGGGLGTDTQY
TRBV7-9	few	TRBJ2-5	NA	AVLGETQY
TRBV6-5	few	TRBJ2-3	TRBD1	ASSRGTAGDTQY
TRBV27	NA	TRBJ1-3	NA	ASSLSAGSSGNTIY
TRBV5-1	many	TRBJ2-6	NA	ASSFEPMFSSGANVLT
TRBV27	few	TRBJ1-2	TRBD1	ASSLGQGSHYGYT
TRBV20-1	NA	TRBJ1-1	NA	SARGTRMANTEAF
TRBV7-6	NA	TRBJ2-1	TRBD2	ASSSPGGVGGGIYNEQF